One sample yielded the 27 T cell receptor beta chains listed below, sequenced in a study of tumor-infiltrating lymphocytes in primary liver carcinoma. Total RNA and DNA came together from roughly 20-30 mg of bulk tissue without cell sorting. TCR beta cDNA was reverse-transcribed from about 550 ng of total RNA. The reaction used a constant-region primer and ProtoScript II reverse transcriptase. Library construction for TCR beta comprised three nested multiplex PCR rounds performed with slightly modified ARM-PCR. A C-beta reverse primer and TRBV1-TRBV30 forward primers served in each of the first two PCR rounds, at around 10 cycles apiece. From the multiplex PCR reads, TCRdb called clonotypes with MiXCR, one entry per CDR3 protein. The sample has around 99,000 distinct CDR3 sequences, less than 75% seen once; the top ten hold roughly 27%. The sample consisted of tumor-adjacent normal liver tissue. The receptors derive from a man aged 35-49 years with primary liver carcinoma and hepatitis B virus infection.

For this clonotype: One end of the junction is discordant with germline, which a read error may explain. The chain couples TRBV11-2 to TRBJ1-3; TRBD1 aligns across 9 bases. This CDR3 is built from 15 residues. Germline-derived CDR1 and CDR2 are SGHAT and FQNNGV. The CDR3 bases are TGTGCCAGCAGCCCCCGGGACAGGGATGGAGACACCATATATTTT. Translating gives CASSPRDRDGDTIYF.

The chain carries TRBV11-2 and TRBJ2-1; the match to TRBD1 covers 7 bases. From germline, CDR1 is SGHAT and CDR2 FQNNGV. The CDR3 extends over 14 amino acids. V lost 8 bases to trimming and J lost 12 bases; unmatched junction nucleotides: 16. CDR3 DNA: TGTGCCAGCCAAGCCGGGACAGCCTTATACGGGCAGTTCTTC. Residues: CASQAGTALYGQFF. Based on the CDR3 plus reference TRBV11-2 and TRBJ2-1, the full variable domain is EAGVAQSPRYKIIEKRQSVAFWCNPISGHATLYWYQQILGQGPKLLIQFQNNGVVDDSQLPKDRFSAERLKGVDSTLKIQPAKLEDSAVYLCASQAGTALYGQFFGPGTRLTVL.

About this clonotype: This may come from a read error, since a much larger clone is one base off. The CDR3: CASSSQGYSGELFF. The DNA for the CDR3 is TGTGCCAGCAGCTCACAGGGTTACAGCGGGGAGCTGTTTTTT. J is TRBJ2-2 and V is TRBV7-8; D might be TRBD1 (6 bases). The CDR3 runs 14 residues. V dropped 4 bases and J dropped 7 bases, with 13 bases sitting between them. Germline V gene sequence: CDR1 SGHVS, CDR2 FQNEAQ.

This clonotype was detected many times. The rearrangement uses TRBV12-3 or TRBV12-4 and TRBJ2-2; unclear D gene. The CDR3 has 13 residues. Between the trimmed V and J ends, which lost 4 bases and 5 bases, there was a span of 8 bases. Here the CDR3 reads CASSSLITGELFF. Here the CDR3 DNA reads TGTGCCAGCAGTTCCCTTATTACCGGGGAGCTGTTTTTT.

The sample holds one count of this clonotype. The CDR3 spells CAGSSEAEESPLHF. CDR3 coding DNA: TGTGCTGGCAGTAGTGAGGCTGAAGAATCACCCCTCCACTTT. The chain links TRBV6-5 to TRBJ1-6, with unresolved D. In germline, CDR1 is MNHEY, CDR2 SVGAGI. The CDR3 runs 14 residues.

This clonotype was detected ten times or more. This sequence joins TRBV12-3 or TRBV12-4 and TRBJ1-4, with D possibly TRBD1 on 6 matching bases. The CDR3 is 14 residues long. Deletions cut 3 bases from V and 8 bases from J, with 13 bases between. CDR3 nucleotide sequence: TGTGCCAGCAGTTTGTCCGGGGGCGACGAAAAACTGTTTTTT. Translated: CASSLSGGDEKLFF.

In its sample, this clonotype was seen once. This is likely a read error, given that the CDR3 carries no conserved phenylalanine or tryptophan at its end. The rearrangement joins TRBV5-4 to TRBJ2-2, with D perhaps matching TRBD2 (5 bases). CDR1 is SGHNT and CDR2 is YYREEE in the germline V gene (reference sequence). Trimming took 0 bases from V and 4 from J, leaving 13 bases between them. The CDR3 runs 16 residues. The DNA of the CDR3 is TGTGCCAGCAGCTTGGCCACGGGGAGAGGCACCGGGGAGCTGTTTCTT. It codes for CASSLATGRGTGELFL.

On this clonotype itself: This may arise from a read error, as a much more abundant clone is one base away. This chain joins TRBV7-8 and TRBJ2-2; D perhaps matches TRBD1 (5 bases). V lost 5 bases and J 4 bases, leaving 17 bases between the germline ends. Germline loops: CDR1 SGHVS, CDR2 FQNEAQ. The CDR3 has 16 residues. The CDR3 loop reads CASSTRLWGGTGELFF. The CDR3 DNA sequence: TGTGCCAGCAGCACACGGCTATGGGGCGGCACCGGGGAGCTGTTTTTT.

Worth noting for this clonotype: At one boundary the junction diverges from the germline segment, which might be a read error. The chain employs TRBV11-2 and TRBJ2-7, with TRBD1 identical over 7 bases. Germline V gene lookup returns CDR1 SGHAT and CDR2 FQNNGV. The CDR3 runs 12 residues. The DNA of the CDR3 is TGTGTCAGCAGCCTGGACAGGACTCGAAGGTACTTC. Its protein is CVSSLDRTRRYF.

As to this clonotype: The CDR3 does not close with the conserved phenylalanine or tryptophan, likely indicating a read error. V is TRBV11-2 and J is TRBJ2-3; D unresolved. The V gene's germline CDR1 is SGHAT and CDR2 FQNNGV. The CDR3 extends over 15 amino acids. Written as DNA, the CDR3 is TGTGCTAGCAGCCGCGAGCCCTCAAGCACAGATACGCAGTATTGT. Translated, it gives CASSREPSSTDTQYC.

This clonotype was seen a handful of times. A much larger clone differs from this one at a single base, so this may be a read error. The V and J genes are TRBV6-2 or TRBV6-3 and TRBJ1-1; perhaps TRBD1 as D (5 bases). Germline V gene sequence: CDR1 MNHEY, CDR2 SVGEGT. CDR3 length: 13 residues. Here the CDR3 reads CASSWDPNTETFF. In DNA, the CDR3 is TGTGCCAGCAGCTGGGACCCGAACACTGAAACTTTCTTT.

Points on this clonotype: No conserved phenylalanine or tryptophan ends this CDR3, so it is likely a read error. This rearrangement joins TRBV11-2 to TRBJ2-1; a weak D match, TRBD2 (5 bases). The CDR3 consists of 15 residues. V was cut by 6 bases and J by 1 base, with 13 bases left in between. Germline V gene lookup returns CDR1 SGHAT and CDR2 FQNNGV. CDR3 coding DNA: TGTGCCAGCAGTCCTAGCACGAGTTCCTACAATGAGCAGTTCCTC. Its translation is CASSPSTSSYNEQFL.

This clonotype was detected many times. This rearrangement joins TRBV10-3 to TRBJ2-3, with D possibly being TRBD1 or TRBD2 (6 bases each). Trimming took off 4 bases at V and 5 bases at J, with 16 bases between the two ends. There are 15 residues in the CDR3. Germline assignment: CDR1 ENHRY and CDR2 SYGVKD. The CDR3: CAISGGARIKDTQYF. CDR3 sequence (DNA): TGTGCCATCAGTGGGGGGGCGAGGATTAAAGATACGCAGTATTTT.

As concerns this clonotype: The junction departs from germline at one end; a sequencing error may be responsible. The chain employs TRBV11-2 and TRBJ2-3; 7 positions agree with TRBD2. The CDR3 covers 15 residues. Germline V gene data show CDR1 as SGHAT and CDR2 as FQNNGV. DNA of the CDR3: TGTGCCAGCAGGCTGATCAGCGGGGCCACAGATACACAGTATTTT. It encodes CASRLISGATDTQYF. Full variable domain (remainder filled in from reference TRBV11-2 and TRBJ2-3): EAGVAQSPRYKIIEKRQSVAFWCNPISGHATLYWYQQILGQGPKLLIQFQNNGVVDDSQLPKDRFSAERLKGVDSTLKIQPAKLEDSAVYLCASRLISGATDTQYFGPGTRLTVL.

With respect to this clonotype: This may be a read error, as it is one base from a much larger clone. The CDR3 does not end in the conserved phenylalanine or tryptophan, so this is likely a read error. V gene TRBV28 combines with J gene TRBJ2-1; 7 positions match TRBD2. V was clipped by 7 bases and J by 5 bases; unmatched bases: 11. Germline assignment: CDR1 MDHEN and CDR2 SYDVKM. The CDR3 totals 15 residues. CDR3 sequence reads: CASTLGAGADNEQFL. The CDR3 DNA reads TGTGCCAGCACCCTAGGGGCGGGAGCAGACAATGAGCAGTTCCTC.

This clonotype showed up just a few times. A read error is possible here, since a much larger clone lies one base away. The CDR3 is CANSQQGGDTGELFF. The CDR3 nucleotides are TGTGCCAACAGTCAACAGGGGGGGGACACCGGGGAGCTGTTTTTT. This chain connects TRBV12-3 or TRBV12-4 to TRBJ2-2; D might be TRBD1 (8 bases). The CDR3 loop spans 15 amino acids.

Points on this clonotype: Germline is not matched at one junction end, which may reflect a read error. This sequence joins TRBV4-1 and TRBJ2-2; D is possibly TRBD2 (6 bases). The CDR3 loop spans 15 amino acids. Germline CDR1 is MGHRA and CDR2 is YSYEKL. Here the CDR3 reads CAISQRGGATGELFF. The CDR3 DNA reads as TGTGCCATCAGCCAAAGGGGCGGGGCCACCGGGGAGCTGTTTTTT.

This clonotype was counted ten times or more. This sequence joins TRBV28 and TRBJ2-3; maybe TRBD1 (5 bases). The V gene lost 7 bases and the J gene lost 0 bases, with 11 bases spanning the gap. Germline values: CDR1 MDHEN, CDR2 SYDVKM. There are 14 residues in the CDR3. The CDR3 DNA reads as TGTGCCAGCAAAGGGGTGCTAAGCACAGATACGCAGTATTTT. Its translation: CASKGVLSTDTQYF.

With respect to this clonotype: A much larger clone sits a single nucleotide away, making a read error possible. This chain connects TRBV6-5 to TRBJ2-5; 7 bases line up with TRBD2. The CDR3 covers 15 residues. Germline CDR1 MNHEY, CDR2 SVGAGI. Trimming at V came to 5 bases and at J to 1 base, leaving 7 bases not matched to a gene. CDR3 DNA sequence: TGTGCCAGCAGTAGGGAGGGAAGGCGCCAAGAGACCCAGTACTTC. Its translation: CASSREGRRQETQYF.

This clonotype was seen a few times. This likely comes from a read error, as the CDR3 has no conserved phenylalanine or tryptophan at its end. The chain uses TRBV7-9 and TRBJ2-3; D might be TRBD2 (5 bases). CDR1 is SEHNR and CDR2 is FQNEAQ in the germline V gene (reference sequence). This CDR3 has 14 residues. With 3 bases removed from V and 5 bases from J, the gap between germline ends came to 12 bases. The CDR3 sequence is CASSFLGRGDTQYV. The CDR3 nucleotides are TGTGCCAGCAGCTTCCTAGGTCGGGGAGATACGCAGTATGTT.

This clonotype was counted once. The chain uses TRBV6-1 and TRBJ2-3; TRBD2 might be the D (5 bases). Germline values: CDR1 MNHNS, CDR2 SASEGT. The CDR3 runs to 14 residues. V was shortened by 3 bases and J by 5 bases, with 12 bases between the two germline ends. DNA for the CDR3: TGTGCCAGCAGTGATAGGGAGCAGAAAGATACGCAGTATTTT. Amino acid sequence: CASSDREQKDTQYF.

This clonotype came up many times. The chain links TRBV6-2 or TRBV6-3 to TRBJ2-7; TRBD2 matches at 8 bases. The germline V gene encodes CDR1 MNHEY and CDR2 SVGEGT. The CDR3 has 15 amino acids. With 6 bases clipped from V and 3 bases from J, the junction kept 10 bases outside the gene matches. The CDR3, as DNA: TGTGCCAGCAGGCGCACTAGCGGAGACTTCTACGAGCAGTACTTC. Translation: CASRRTSGDFYEQYF.

This clonotype showed up just once. The junction departs from the called germline gene at one end, perhaps through a read error. The J gene is TRBJ1-1, the V gene TRBV6-2 or TRBV6-3; no firm D call. Looked up from germline, CDR1 is MNHEY and CDR2 is SVGEGT. CDR3 size: 11 residues. CDR3 sequence: CASSSSFEPFF. CDR3 bases: TGTGCCAGCAGCAGTTCCTTTGAACCTTTCTTC.

To note about this clonotype: This clone may be a read error of a much larger clone one base away. The CDR3 coding sequence is TGTGCCAGCAGTTACGCGGCCGAGCAGTGCTTC. It yields the protein CASSYAAEQCF. The chain has TRBV12-3 or TRBV12-4 and TRBJ2-7, with no clear D. This CDR3 has 11 amino acids.

Notes on this clonotype: One junction end does not reproduce the germline sequence, and a read error may be involved. CDR3 nucleotides: TGTGCCAGTAGCCAAGATGAGGGAGCGGGAGGGGTAAATACCCAGTATTTT. Translating it yields CASSQDEGAGGVNTQYF. This chain joins TRBV4-2 and TRBJ2-3, with 10 bases matching TRBD2. The CDR3 consists of 17 residues. The germline gives CDR1 LGHNA, CDR2 YNFKEQ.

On this clonotype: The junction differs from germline at one of its ends, possibly a read error. The chain carries TRBV6-5 and TRBJ2-1, with TRBD2 matching over 7 bases. Germline V gene lookup returns CDR1 MNHEY and CDR2 SVGAGI. The CDR3 is 16 amino acids. DNA of the CDR3: TGTGTCAGCACAACACACCTAATAACCGGGACTACGAAGCAGTTCTTC. Protein product: CVSTTHLITGTTKQFF.

Turning to this clonotype: This could be a read error, since a much larger clone is one nucleotide away. The V call is TRBV29-1, the J call TRBJ2-7; D remains ambiguous. CDR3 length: 13 amino acids. Germline V gene sequence: CDR1 SQVTM, CDR2 ANQGSEA. Between the trimmed V and J ends, which lost 1 base and 4 bases, there was a span of 11 bases. The CDR3 here is CSVEVQWSYEQYF. DNA of the CDR3: TGCAGCGTTGAAGTACAGTGGTCTTACGAGCAGTACTTC.